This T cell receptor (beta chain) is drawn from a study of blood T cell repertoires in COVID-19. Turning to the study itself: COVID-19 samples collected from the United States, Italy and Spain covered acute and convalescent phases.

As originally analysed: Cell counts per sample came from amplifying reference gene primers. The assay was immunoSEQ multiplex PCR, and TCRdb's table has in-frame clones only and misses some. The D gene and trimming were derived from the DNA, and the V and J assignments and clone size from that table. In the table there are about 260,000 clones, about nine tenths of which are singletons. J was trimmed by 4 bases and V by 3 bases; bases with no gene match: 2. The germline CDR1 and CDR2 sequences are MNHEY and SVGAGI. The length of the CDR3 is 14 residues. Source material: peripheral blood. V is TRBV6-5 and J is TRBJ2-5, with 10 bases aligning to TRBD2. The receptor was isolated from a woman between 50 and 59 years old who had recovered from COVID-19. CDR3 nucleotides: TGTGCCAGCAGTTATCGACTAGCGGGAGAGACCCAGTACTTC. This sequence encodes CASSYRLAGETQYF.